This is a list of T cell receptor beta chains from one sample in a study of blood T cell repertoires in COVID-19. Produced via immunoSEQ multiplex PCR; TCRdb's table is partial and in-frame only. Of more than 95,000 clones listed, approximately 86% were seen once; the top ten hold approximately 12%. The source material was peripheral blood. Receptors were obtained from a woman aged 55 to 70 in a cohort sampled during active or convalescent COVID-19. Both conserved end residues are part of each CDR3. D genes are given only for firm matches. A clone size is listed for some rows: how often the clone was seen (once, few, many), or a class if it is expanded.

v_gene: TRBV5-4
d_gene: TRBD1
j_gene: TRBJ1-4
abundance: -
CDR3nt: TGTGCCAGCAGCTTGGAGGGGGCCCCTAATGAAAAACTGTTTTTT
CDR3aa: CASSLEGAPNEKLFF

v_gene: TRBV6-2/TRBV6-3
d_gene: -
j_gene: TRBJ2-5
abundance: -
CDR3nt: TGTGCCAGCAGTTACGAGATCGGGGAGACCCAGTACTTC
CDR3aa: CASSYEIGETQYF

v_gene: TRBV21-1
d_gene: -
j_gene: TRBJ1-3
abundance: -
CDR3nt: TGTGCCAGCATCCGGACAGCAGGAAACACCATATATTTT
CDR3aa: CASIRTAGNTIYF

v_gene: TRBV4-2
d_gene: TRBD1
j_gene: TRBJ2-7
abundance: -
CDR3nt: TGTGCCAGCAGCCTGTACGGGACAGGGACCTACGAGCAGTACTTC
CDR3aa: CASSLYGTGTYEQYF

v_gene: TRBV14
d_gene: TRBD1
j_gene: TRBJ2-5
abundance: -
CDR3nt: TGTGCCAGCAGCCCCTACAGGGGATGGGTCCAAGAGACCCAGTACTTC
CDR3aa: CASSPYRGWVQETQYF

v_gene: TRBV10-2
d_gene: -
j_gene: TRBJ2-7
abundance: few
CDR3nt: TGCGCCAGCAGTTCTGGACAGCTAAGCTCCTACGAGCAGTACTTC
CDR3aa: CASSSGQLSSYEQYF

v_gene: TRBV11-1
d_gene: -
j_gene: TRBJ2-7
abundance: -
CDR3nt: TGTGCCAGCAGCCGGGACATCAGATACGAGCAGTACTTC
CDR3aa: CASSRDIRYEQYF

v_gene: TRBV6-2/TRBV6-3
d_gene: -
j_gene: TRBJ1-6
abundance: few
CDR3nt: TGTGCCAGCAGTCCCGGTACCCGGGGTTCACCCCTCCACTTT
CDR3aa: CASSPGTRGSPLHF

v_gene: TRBV5-6
d_gene: TRBD1
j_gene: TRBJ2-1
abundance: -
CDR3nt: TGTGCCAGCAGCCCCTTTGGGACAGTGGGGAACAATGAGCAGTTCTTC
CDR3aa: CASSPFGTVGNNEQFF

v_gene: TRBV6-5
d_gene: TRBD2
j_gene: TRBJ2-1
abundance: -
CDR3nt: TGTGCCAGCAGTTACGGGAACAGGGCGGGAGGGGAGCAGTTCTTC
CDR3aa: CASSYGNRAGGEQFF

v_gene: TRBV5-1
d_gene: -
j_gene: TRBJ2-7
abundance: -
CDR3nt: TGCGCCAGCAGCTTTCAGGGGTACTACGAGCAGTACTTC
CDR3aa: CASSFQGYYEQYF

v_gene: TRBV5-1
d_gene: -
j_gene: TRBJ2-1
abundance: once
CDR3nt: TGCGCCAGCAGCCGATCCGGCAATGAGCAGTTCTTC
CDR3aa: CASSRSGNEQFF

v_gene: TRBV27
d_gene: -
j_gene: TRBJ1-6
abundance: -
CDR3nt: TGTGCCAGCACCCCGGACAGAGGAAATTCACCCCTCCACTTT
CDR3aa: CASTPDRGNSPLHF

v_gene: TRBV5-6
d_gene: -
j_gene: TRBJ2-5
abundance: once
CDR3nt: TGTGCCAGCAGTTGGTCCGACATGGTAGAAGAGACCCAGTACTTC
CDR3aa: CASSWSDMVEETQYF

v_gene: TRBV11-2
d_gene: TRBD1
j_gene: TRBJ1-1
abundance: -
CDR3nt: TGTGCGAGCAAGCAGGGGGACAAGAACACTGAAGCTTTCTTT
CDR3aa: CASKQGDKNTEAFF

v_gene: TRBV21-1
d_gene: -
j_gene: TRBJ2-5
abundance: -
CDR3nt: TGTGCCAGCAGCAAAGAAATGCAGGATCACCAAGAGACCCAGTACTTC
CDR3aa: CASSKEMQDHQETQYF

v_gene: TRBV5-1
d_gene: -
j_gene: TRBJ1-1
abundance: -
CDR3nt: TGCGCCAGCAGCTTAGGGACTGCCTACACTGAAGCTTTCTTT
CDR3aa: CASSLGTAYTEAFF

v_gene: TRBV2
d_gene: TRBD2
j_gene: TRBJ2-1
abundance: -
CDR3nt: TGTGCCAGCAGCGAGGGACTAGCGGAGTACAATGAGCAGTTCTTC
CDR3aa: CASSEGLAEYNEQFF

v_gene: TRBV3-1/TRBV3-2
d_gene: TRBD2
j_gene: TRBJ2-1
abundance: -
CDR3nt: TGTGCCAGCAGACCCGGGACTACCGGGAATGAGCAGTTCTTC
CDR3aa: CASRPGTTGNEQFF

v_gene: TRBV28
d_gene: -
j_gene: TRBJ2-7
abundance: -
CDR3nt: TGTGCCAGCAGTCCTTGGACACACGAGCAGTACTTC
CDR3aa: CASSPWTHEQYF

v_gene: TRBV6-2/TRBV6-3
d_gene: TRBD1
j_gene: TRBJ1-1
abundance: -
CDR3nt: TGTGCCAGCAGTCGACAGGGTTTTTGGACTGAAGCTTTCTTT
CDR3aa: CASSRQGFWTEAFF

v_gene: TRBV7-3
d_gene: TRBD1
j_gene: TRBJ1-5
abundance: -
CDR3nt: TGTGCCAGCAGCTTACAGGGGGGAAATCAGCCCCAGCATTTT
CDR3aa: CASSLQGGNQPQHF

v_gene: TRBV4-1
d_gene: -
j_gene: TRBJ2-1
abundance: -
CDR3nt: TGCGCCAGCAGCCAAGCCCCAGAACTAGCCAGGTTATCTGAGCAGTTCTTC
CDR3aa: CASSQAPELARLSEQFF

v_gene: TRBV5-1
d_gene: -
j_gene: TRBJ2-7
abundance: -
CDR3nt: TGCGCCAGCAGCTACAGCGGAGGGGCCTCCGTCTACGAGCAGTACTTC
CDR3aa: CASSYSGGASVYEQYF

v_gene: TRBV5-1
d_gene: -
j_gene: TRBJ1-3
abundance: once
CDR3nt: TGCGCCAGCAGCCTCGGGACAACCTCTGGAAACACCATATATTTT
CDR3aa: CASSLGTTSGNTIYF

v_gene: TRBV19
d_gene: -
j_gene: TRBJ2-2
abundance: -
CDR3nt: TGTGCCAGTAGCGCTAGGGGGACCGGGGAGCTGTTTTTT
CDR3aa: CASSARGTGELFF

v_gene: TRBV18
d_gene: -
j_gene: TRBJ1-1
abundance: -
CDR3nt: TGTGCCAGCTCACTGGACCCCCGGGGCACTGAAGCTTTCTTT
CDR3aa: CASSLDPRGTEAFF

v_gene: TRBV3-1/TRBV3-2
d_gene: TRBD1
j_gene: TRBJ1-2
abundance: -
CDR3nt: TGTGCCAGCAGCCGGGGACAGATCTATGGCTACACCTTC
CDR3aa: CASSRGQIYGYTF